A selection of T cell receptor beta chains follows, all from one sample in a study of beta chain features in type 1 diabetes. Data came from immunoSEQ multiplex PCR; TCRdb stores just in-frame clones and leaves some out. Among about 660,000 clones listed, around 15% were seen once. The source material was naive CD4+ T cells from blood. Every receptor here comes from a man between 18 and 35 years old with type 1 diabetes. Each CDR3 is given with its conserved first and last residue. Fields, in order: D gene, J gene, V gene, clone size, CDR3 protein, CDR3 DNA. D genes are given only for firm matches. Size is stated for part of the rows, as once, few or many counts, or as a class when the clone is expanded.

d_gene: TRBD2; j_gene: TRBJ2-3; v_gene: TRBV11-3; abundance: -; CDR3aa: CASSLGLAGAADTQYF; CDR3nt: TGTGCCAGCAGCTTAGGACTAGCGGGAGCGGCAGATACGCAGTATTTT
d_gene: -; j_gene: TRBJ1-3; v_gene: TRBV25-1; abundance: few; CDR3aa: CASSDGSSGNTIYF; CDR3nt: TGTGCCAGCAGTGATGGTAGCTCTGGAAACACCATATATTTT
d_gene: -; j_gene: TRBJ1-1; v_gene: TRBV5-4; abundance: -; CDR3aa: CASSWAKATEAFF; CDR3nt: TGTGCCAGCAGCTGGGCCAAAGCAACTGAAGCTTTCTTT
d_gene: -; j_gene: TRBJ2-7; v_gene: TRBV28; abundance: few; CDR3aa: CASSNHYEQYF; CDR3nt: TGTGCCAGCAGTAACCACTACGAGCAGTACTTC
d_gene: -; j_gene: TRBJ2-7; v_gene: TRBV19; abundance: -; CDR3aa: CASSMQAQGPYEQYF; CDR3nt: TGTGCCAGTAGTATGCAGGCACAGGGCCCCTACGAGCAGTACTTC
d_gene: -; j_gene: TRBJ1-2; v_gene: TRBV7-2; abundance: few; CDR3aa: CASSLEQRGIYGYTF; CDR3nt: TGTGCCAGCAGCTTGGAGCAGAGGGGGATCTATGGCTACACCTTC
d_gene: -; j_gene: TRBJ2-5; v_gene: TRBV18; abundance: -; CDR3aa: CASSHARYQETQYF; CDR3nt: TGTGCCAGCTCTCACGCACGGTATCAAGAGACCCAGTACTTC
d_gene: -; j_gene: TRBJ2-6; v_gene: TRBV4-1; abundance: few; CDR3aa: CASSQFTDSSGANVLTF; CDR3nt: TGCGCCAGCAGCCAATTCACTGACAGCTCTGGGGCCAACGTCCTGACTTTC
d_gene: -; j_gene: TRBJ1-2; v_gene: TRBV30; abundance: -; CDR3aa: CAWRYREAMRYTF; CDR3nt: TGTGCCTGGAGATACAGGGAAGCTATGCGCTACACCTTC
d_gene: -; j_gene: TRBJ2-5; v_gene: TRBV7-7; abundance: few; CDR3aa: CASSPGRRETQYF; CDR3nt: TGTGCTAGCAGTCCCGGACGCCGCGAGACCCAGTACTTC
d_gene: -; j_gene: TRBJ2-2; v_gene: TRBV18; abundance: -; CDR3aa: CASSPLSSGELFF; CDR3nt: TGTGCCAGCTCACCGCTCTCTTCCGGGGAGCTGTTTTTT
d_gene: -; j_gene: TRBJ2-1; v_gene: TRBV10-3; abundance: -; CDR3aa: CAISALGPEQFF; CDR3nt: TGTGCCATCAGTGCGCTGGGACCTGAGCAGTTCTTC
d_gene: -; j_gene: TRBJ2-5; v_gene: TRBV30; abundance: -; CDR3aa: CAWSPRAGTPWTQYF; CDR3nt: TGTGCCTGGAGTCCGCGAGCCGGGACACCCTGGACCCAGTACTTC
d_gene: -; j_gene: TRBJ2-5; v_gene: TRBV18; abundance: -; CDR3aa: CASSPSQGKETQYF; CDR3nt: TGTGCCAGCTCGCCATCCCAGGGGAAAGAGACCCAGTACTTC
d_gene: -; j_gene: TRBJ2-4; v_gene: TRBV5-1; abundance: few; CDR3aa: CASSLSTGAKNIQYF; CDR3nt: TGCGCCAGCAGCTTGTCGACGGGGGCCAAAAACATTCAGTACTTC